Shown below are 25 T cell receptor beta chains from a single sample sequenced in a study of cytomegalovirus exposure and HLA in healthy donors. Method: immunoSEQ multiplex PCR; TCRdb's copy keeps in-frame clones and lacks some. This table holds roughly 130,000 clones, roughly nine tenths found once. The sample was PBMCs. The source is a woman between 18 and 30 years old in good health and CMV-seropositive.

This clone was found once. The chain joins TRBV2 to TRBJ1-1; D is ambiguous. The CDR3 extends over 16 amino acids. The V gene lost 4 bases and the J gene lost 0 bases, with 15 bases spanning the gap. Per germline, CDR1 SNHLY and CDR2 FYNNEI. Written as DNA, the CDR3 is TGTGCCAGCAGTGGCCCACGGGATTTCATGAACACTGAAGCTTTCTTT. The encoded protein is CASSGPRDFMNTEAFF.

This clone was counted ten times or more. The chain joins TRBV28 to TRBJ1-2, with TRBD1 matching 10 bases. The CDR3 loop spans 14 amino acids. After removal of 7 bases from V and 6 bases from J, the junction contained 8 bases not matched to a gene. Germline V gives CDR1 MDHEN, CDR2 SYDVKM. The CDR3: CASILAGTGDGYTF. The DNA for the CDR3 is TGTGCCAGCATCCTGGCCGGGACAGGGGATGGCTACACCTTC.

V and J are TRBV7-9 and TRBJ2-1; 8 bases align to TRBD2. After removal of 5 bases from V and 9 bases from J, the junction contained 12 bases not matched to a gene. This CDR3 comprises 15 residues. Per the germline V gene, CDR1 is SEHNR and CDR2 is FQNEAQ (reference sequence). CDR3 in amino acids: CASSPGLEVDTEQFF. The CDR3 DNA follows: TGTGCCAGCAGCCCGGGACTAGAGGTCGATACTGAGCAGTTCTTC.

The count of this clone is one. This chain uses TRBV19 with TRBJ1-5; D remains unclear. Trimming removed 8 bases from V and 5 bases from J, with 19 bases in between. The germline gives CDR1 LNHDA, CDR2 SQIVND (reference sequence). The CDR3 is 15 residues long. The CDR3 loop reads CASSPPAFGDQPQHF. For the CDR3, the DNA is TGTGCCAGTTCCCCCCCCGCGTTCGGAGATCAGCCCCAGCATTTT.

With respect to this clone: A read error may produce the germline difference seen at one junction end. The rearrangement links TRBV7-2 to TRBJ2-3; TRBD2 agrees at 10 bases. Looked up from germline, CDR1 is SGHTA and CDR2 is FQGNSA. This CDR3 is 12 amino acids long. CDR3 nucleotides: TGTGCCAGCAGCTTAGAGGGCCAGCGGGGGGGCTTT. It codes for CASSLEGQRGGF.

This chain links TRBV28 with TRBJ2-7, with a weak D call TRBD1 (6 bases). Germline V gene data show CDR1 as MDHEN and CDR2 as SYDVKM. Trimming took off 2 bases at V and 6 bases at J, with 8 bases between the two ends. The CDR3 sequence is 12 residues long. The CDR3 DNA follows: TGTGCCAGCAGTTTAGCAGGGGTCGAGCAGTACTTC. Protein product: CASSLAGVEQYF. Based on the CDR3 plus reference TRBV28 and TRBJ2-7, the full variable domain is DVKVTQSSRYLVKRTGEKVFLECVQDMDHENMFWYRQDPGLGLRLIYFSYDVKMKEKGDIPEGYSVSREKKERFSLILESASTNQTSMYLCASSLAGVEQYFGPGTRLTVT.

V gene TRBV27 combines with J gene TRBJ1-6; D ambiguous. Germline V gene data show CDR1 as MNHEY and CDR2 as SMNVEV (reference sequence). Trimming removed 5 bases at V and 0 bases at J, with 14 bases between. This CDR3 spans 17 amino acids. This CDR3 reads CASSLPTPSSYNSPLHF. CDR3 bases: TGTGCCAGCAGTCTCCCGACTCCTAGCTCCTATAATTCACCCCTCCACTTT.

The chain's CDR3 is CASRLAGVDEQFF. The DNA of the CDR3 is TGTGCCAGCAGGCTAGCGGGGGTTGATGAGCAGTTCTTC. The chain has TRBV2 and TRBJ2-1; 10 positions agree with TRBD2. Per germline, CDR1 SNHLY and CDR2 FYNNEI. Trimming cost V 6 bases and J 8 bases; bases outside gene matches: 4. The length of the CDR3 is 13 residues.

The chain employs TRBV7-2 and TRBJ1-2, with D tentatively TRBD1 (6 bases). V lost 0 bases and J lost 5, with 16 bases in between. The germline CDR1 and CDR2 sequences are SGHTA and FQGNSA. This CDR3 is built from 16 residues. The CDR3 loop is CASSLAGAGEGYGYTF. CDR3 coding DNA: TGTGCCAGCAGCTTAGCTGGGGCAGGGGAAGGGTATGGCTACACCTTC.

The rearrangement joins TRBV12-5 to TRBJ1-3; D might be TRBD1 (5 bases). CDR3 length: 14 residues. Germline CDR1 LGHNT, CDR2 FRNRAP. Trimming stripped 2 bases from V and 2 bases from J, with 7 bases between. CDR3 sequence (DNA): TGTGCTAGTGGTTTGTCAGGGACTGGAAACACCATATATTTT. Translation: CASGLSGTGNTIYF.

V gene TRBV6-1 combines with J gene TRBJ2-2; 9 bases agree with TRBD1. In germline, CDR1 is MNHNS, CDR2 SASEGT. V lost 10 bases to trimming and J lost 4 bases; unmatched junction nucleotides: 7. The CDR3 runs 14 residues. The CDR3 protein is CATRTGVGTGELFF. Here the CDR3 DNA reads TGTGCCACCAGGACAGGGGTGGGCACCGGGGAGCTGTTTTTT.

This chain joins TRBV7-6 and TRBJ1-5, with D perhaps TRBD1 (5 bases). The V end was cut by 0 bases, the J end by 4 bases, with 10 bases between. The CDR3 spans 15 residues. Per germline, CDR1 SGHVS and CDR2 FNYEAQ. The CDR3 DNA is TGTGCCAGCAGCTTAGCTGCCGGGGGGAATCAGCCCCAGCATTTT. Protein sequence: CASSLAAGGNQPQHF. Complete variable domain (other parts from reference TRBV7-6 and TRBJ1-5): GAGVSQSPRYKVTKRGQDVALRCDPISGHVSLYWYRQALGQGPEFLTYFNYEAQQDKSGLPNDRFSAERPEGSISTLTIQRTEQRDSAMYRCASSLAAGGNQPQHFGDGTRLSIL.

DNA for the CDR3: TGTGCCAGCAGCTTCCCCAGGGTTGAAGAGCAGTACTTC. This sequence encodes CASSFPRVEEQYF. V and J are TRBV7-9 and TRBJ2-7; TRBD1 might be the D (5 bases). The CDR3 runs to 13 residues. Germline V CDR1 and CDR2: SEHNR, FQNEAQ (reference sequence). Trimming left V 3 bases short and J 7 bases short, with 13 bases between.

This chain joins TRBV5-1 and TRBJ1-1, with 7 bases lining up with TRBD1. The V gene end was trimmed by 4 bases and the J gene end by 2 bases; junction bases not matched to a gene: 5. CDR1 and CDR2 from the germline V gene are SGHRS and YFSETQ. This CDR3 spans 14 amino acids. The CDR3 protein is CASSAGTANTEAFF. Here the CDR3 DNA reads TGCGCCAGCAGCGCTGGGACAGCCAACACTGAAGCTTTCTTT. The full variable domain, with the rest looked up from reference TRBV5-1 and TRBJ1-1, is KAGVTQTPRYLIKTRGQQVTLSCSPISGHRSVSWYQQTPGQGLQFLFEYFSETQRNKGNFPGRFSGRQFSNSRSEMNVSTLELGDSALYLCASSAGTANTEAFFGQGTRLTVV.

This clone occurred once. The V and J genes are TRBV4-1 and TRBJ1-2, with TRBD1 matching 7 bases. Germline lookup yields CDR1 MGHRA and CDR2 YSYEKL. The CDR3 is 15 residues long. V was clipped by 2 bases and J by 7 bases; unmatched bases: 10. CDR3 bases: TGCGCCAGCAGCCAAAGAAAGGACAGGTGGTTTGGCTACACCTTC. Translating gives CASSQRKDRWFGYTF.

As regards this clone: Different DNA sequences within this sample yield the same CDR3. The chain uses TRBV2 and TRBJ1-1; D ambiguous. This CDR3 is built from 12 residues. The germline V and J ends were trimmed by 4 bases and 2 bases, with 5 bases remaining between them. Germline V gene sequence: CDR1 SNHLY, CDR2 FYNNEI. The CDR3 sequence is CASSAGNTEAFF. CDR3 nucleotides: TGTGCCAGCAGTGCGGGAAACACTGAAGCTTTCTTT.

The CDR3 here is CASSQAGTGVEAFF. The CDR3 nucleotides read TGTGCCAGCAGCCAAGCCGGAACAGGGGTTGAAGCTTTCTTT. The chain couples TRBV14 to TRBJ1-1, with TRBD1 matching over 7 bases. The V segment lost 1 base and the J segment 7 bases; nucleotides outside the gene matches: 6. The CDR3 loop spans 14 amino acids. Germline CDR1 is SGHDN and CDR2 is FVKESK.

The chain combines TRBV29-1 with TRBJ2-2; 7 bases line up with TRBD1. The CDR3 length is 15 residues. Germline-derived CDR1 and CDR2 are SQVTM and ANQGSEA. J gave up 6 bases and V 1 base, and 8 bases lay outside the gene matches. Here the CDR3 reads CSVEGGQGVAGELFF. The CDR3, as DNA: TGCAGCGTTGAAGGAGGCCAGGGGGTTGCCGGGGAGCTGTTTTTT.

This clone has just one count. The V gene is TRBV18, the J gene TRBJ1-3; TRBD1 might be the D (5 bases). Germline assignment: CDR1 KGHSH and CDR2 LQKENI. The CDR3 length is 15 residues. V was pared by 2 bases and J by 4 bases, with 12 bases between. CDR3: CASSPGATDGNTIYF. The CDR3 DNA reads as TGTGCCAGCTCACCAGGGGCCACCGACGGAAACACCATATATTTT.

This clone came up once. This chain uses TRBV9 with TRBJ1-2; D possibly corresponds to TRBD1 (5 bases). CDR1 and CDR2 (germline): SGDLS, YYNGEE. The CDR3 sequence is 15 residues long. V lost 1 base and J lost 2, with 12 bases in between. CDR3 region: CASSVWGQGNYGYTF. The DNA of the CDR3 is TGTGCCAGCAGCGTATGGGGCCAAGGGAACTATGGCTACACCTTC.

This clone was counted a single time. The genes are TRBV5-1 and TRBJ2-1; 10 nucleotides agree with TRBD2. Germline V gene sequence: CDR1 SGHRS, CDR2 YFSETQ. The length of the CDR3 is 14 residues. The V segment lost 4 bases and the J segment 4 bases; nucleotides outside the gene matches: 2. The CDR3, as DNA: TGCGCCAGCAGCCGGACTAGCGGTTACAATGAGCAGTTCTTC. Translated: CASSRTSGYNEQFF.

The DNA of the CDR3 is TGTGCCACCAGCAGAGATCGACAGACGCAAGAGACCCAGTACTTC. Translation gives CATSRDRQTQETQYF. J is TRBJ2-5 and V is TRBV15, with a weak D call TRBD1 (5 bases). The CDR3 extends over 15 amino acids. With 0 bases removed from V and 2 bases from J, the gap between germline ends came to 10 bases. Germline V gene lookup returns CDR1 LNHNV and CDR2 YYDKDF (reference sequence).

The chain links TRBV18 to TRBJ2-3, with 8 positions matching TRBD1. The CDR3 runs 16 residues. Germline V lookup: CDR1 KGHSH, CDR2 LQKENI. Losses at the gene ends were 3 bases for V and 6 bases for J; bases not matched to a gene: 11. Here the CDR3 reads CASSPDRGGGQDTQYF. CDR3 in DNA: TGTGCCAGCTCACCCGACAGGGGTGGGGGTCAGGATACGCAGTATTTT.

The rearrangement joins TRBV19 to TRBJ2-3, with D perhaps TRBD2 (5 bases). V was clipped by 6 bases and J by 0 bases, with 10 bases between them. This CDR3 comprises 14 residues. Germline CDR1 is LNHDA and CDR2 is SQIVND (reference sequence). The CDR3 DNA reads as TGTGCCAGTAGCCTTGGACTGAGCACAGATACGCAGTATTTT. It yields the protein CASSLGLSTDTQYF. The whole variable domain, remainder taken from reference TRBV19 and TRBJ2-3, is DGGITQSPKYLFRKEGQNVTLSCEQNLNHDAMYWYRQDPGQGLRLIYYSQIVNDFQKGDIAEGYSVSREKKESFPLTVTSAQKNPTAFYLCASSLGLSTDTQYFGPGTRLTVL.

The chain carries TRBV4-2 and TRBJ1-6, with 10 nucleotides matching TRBD1. Germline V gives CDR1 LGHNA, CDR2 YNFKEQ. CDR3 size: 16 residues. J was trimmed by 11 bases and V by 0 bases; bases with no gene match: 7. The CDR3 nucleotides read TGTGCCAGCAGCCAAGAAGAGGACAGGGGGACGGCACCCCTCCACTTT. Its translation is CASSQEEDRGTAPLHF.